These 14 T cell receptor beta chains share one sample of origin, sequenced in a study of post-analysis software for immune sequencing data. Findings and caveats of the study: Controls had lower frequencies than patients of roughly five TRBV segments, which included TRBV5-6, TRBV5-1 and TRBV20-1.

Unique molecular identifiers were present in the TCR beta cDNA libraries. TCRdb reprocessed the PCR reads via MiXCR and lists one record per CDR3 protein. The sample holds fewer than 550,000 distinct CDR3 sequences; about a third are singletons and the top ten take less than 6%. These receptors' antigens are unknown. Sequencing was performed on blood. The receptors here all came from a girl aged 2-17 years with multiple sclerosis.

This clonotype was counted between two and nine times. The chain uses TRBV7-9 and TRBJ2-7; unclear D gene. Trimming left V 5 bases short and J 5 bases short, with 10 bases between. In germline, CDR1 is SEHNR, CDR2 FQNEAQ (reference sequence). There are 12 residues in the CDR3. DNA for the CDR3: TGTGCCAGCAGCGAGCGAGGCCACGAGCAGTACTTC. Translated, it gives CASSERGHEQYF.

Remarks on this clonotype: The junction departs from germline at one end; a sequencing error may be responsible. V and J are TRBV4-1 and TRBJ2-1; perhaps TRBD2 as D (6 bases). The CDR3 is made up of 17 amino acids. Germline CDR1 MGHRA, CDR2 YSYEKL. In DNA form, the CDR3 reads TGCGCCAACAGCCAAGTGCCTGGGCGGGGCTCCTACAATGAGCAGTTCTTC. Translating it yields CANSQVPGRGSYNEQFF.

The chain uses TRBV5-1 and TRBJ2-7, with 7 bases lining up with TRBD1. The CDR3 runs to 15 residues. The V segment lost 4 bases and the J segment 0 bases; nucleotides outside the gene matches: 7. CDR1 and CDR2 from the germline V gene are SGHRS and YFSETQ. The CDR3 DNA reads TGCGCCAGCAGCCCCTCAGGGGGAACCTCCTACGAGCAGTACTTC. It specifies CASSPSGGTSYEQYF.

The chain recombines TRBV7-8 with TRBJ2-3; perhaps D is TRBD1 or TRBD2 (6 bases each). CDR1 and CDR2 from the germline V gene are SGHVS and FQNEAQ. The V and J ends lost 2 bases and 5 bases respectively, with 17 bases between them. This CDR3 spans 16 amino acids. This CDR3 is CASSLLGRGLGDTQYF. In nucleotides, the CDR3 is TGTGCCAGCAGCTTATTGGGCAGGGGACTGGGAGATACGCAGTATTTT.

The J gene is TRBJ2-7, the V gene TRBV13; a weak D match, TRBD1 (6 bases). Germline CDR1 reads PRHDT; CDR2 reads FYEKMQ (reference sequence). The CDR3 covers 12 residues. Between the trimmed V and J ends, which lost 4 bases and 7 bases, there was a span of 11 bases. The DNA of the CDR3 is TGTGCCAGCAGCTCGGGACAAGGTGAGCAGTACTTC. It translates to CASSSGQGEQYF.

This clonotype was detected a few times. The J gene is TRBJ1-2, the V gene TRBV7-9; a possible D gene is TRBD1 (6 bases). This CDR3 region has 15 residues. V lost 7 bases and J lost 8, with 23 bases in between. Germline V gene sequence: CDR1 SEHNR, CDR2 FQNEAQ (reference sequence). CDR3 residues: CASTLIDTGLWGYTF. CDR3 sequence (DNA): TGTGCCAGCACCCTTATTGACACAGGGCTTTGGGGCTACACCTTC.

There are a few counts of this clonotype. V is TRBV10-2 and J is TRBJ2-7; 10 bases map to TRBD1. Unmatched junction bases numbered 8, after V lost 0 bases and J lost 6 bases. Per the germline V gene, CDR1 is WSHSY and CDR2 is SAAADI. This CDR3 comprises 16 residues. The CDR3 bases are TGCGCCAGCAGTGAGTCGATAGGGACAGGGGTAGGCGAGCAGTACTTC. Its translation: CASSESIGTGVGEQYF.

A few counts support this clonotype. The chain is built from TRBV4-1 and TRBJ2-1, with unresolved D. With 1 base removed from V and 3 bases from J, the gap between germline ends came to 10 bases. Germline CDR1 is MGHRA and CDR2 is YSYEKL. The CDR3 covers 15 residues. The CDR3 coding sequence is TGCGCCAGCAGCCAAGGGGTCTCATTCTACAATGAGCAGTTCTTC. This codes for CASSQGVSFYNEQFF.

About this clonotype: At one end, the junction sequence differs from germline, possibly due to a read error. The genes are TRBV6-1 and TRBJ2-4; 10 bases are shared with TRBD1. The CDR3 runs 14 residues. Germline CDR1 reads MNHNS; CDR2 reads SASEGT. The CDR3: CAGREGQGWDIQYF. CDR3 in DNA: TGTGCCGGCAGAGAGGGACAGGGGTGGGACATTCAGTACTTC.

This chain links TRBV25-1 with TRBJ2-2; D call uncertain. V lost 5 bases and J 2 bases, leaving 9 bases between the germline ends. In germline, CDR1 is MGHDK, CDR2 SYGVNS. The CDR3 sequence is 14 residues long. The DNA of the CDR3 is TGTGCCAGCAGTTCCAGGATAAACACCGGGGAGCTGTTTTTT. Its translation is CASSSRINTGELFF. The complete variable domain, with remaining parts taken from reference TRBV25-1 and TRBJ2-2, reads EADIYQTPRYLVIGTGKKITLECSQTMGHDKMYWYQQDPGMELHLIHYSYGVNSTEKGDLSSESTVSRIRTEHFPLTLESARPSHTSQYLCASSSRINTGELFFGEGSRLTVL.

In its sample, this clonotype was seen a few times. The genes are TRBV6-5 and TRBJ2-2, with 12 bases aligning to TRBD1. V was pared by 6 bases and J by 8 bases, with 4 bases of the junction left unmatched. Germline V gives CDR1 MNHEY, CDR2 SVGAGI. This CDR3 has 14 amino acids. DNA for the CDR3: TGTGCCAGCAGACGGGACAGGGGGCCGGGGGAGCTGTTTTTT. Protein: CASRRDRGPGELFF.

The chain recombines TRBV7-8 with TRBJ2-5, with a possible D match to TRBD1 (5 bases). CDR1 is SGHVS and CDR2 is FQNEAQ in the germline V gene. The CDR3 has 14 amino acids. Trimming took off 3 bases at V and 2 bases at J, with 10 bases between the two ends. The CDR3 DNA reads as TGTGCCAGCAGCTTCTGGACATATCAAGAGACCCAGTACTTC. Translation gives CASSFWTYQETQYF.

The chain uses TRBV20-1 and TRBJ1-5, with D possibly matching TRBD1 (5 bases). The germline V gene encodes CDR1 DFQATT and CDR2 SNEGSKA (reference sequence). The V gene lost 5 bases and the J gene lost 7 bases, with 15 bases spanning the gap. CDR3 length: 13 residues. In DNA form, the CDR3 reads TGCAGTGCTGACCAGGGTTGGGGACAGCCCCAGCATTTT. Protein sequence: CSADQGWGQPQHF.

The chain joins TRBV7-9 to TRBJ1-2, with no clear D. Trimming left V 3 bases short and J 6 bases short, with 8 bases between. The CDR3 has 12 amino acids. Per the germline V gene, CDR1 is SEHNR and CDR2 is FQNEAQ (reference sequence). Here the CDR3 DNA reads TGTGCCAGCAGCTTTTCAGGCGATGGCTACACCTTC. Translated: CASSFSGDGYTF.